A single T cell receptor beta chain is shown here with its context. Antigen specificity is unknown. Germline CDR1 and CDR2: WSHSY and SAAADI. The V end lost 5 bases, the J end lost 2 bases, and 6 bases lay between the germline ends. The CDR3 sequence is 12 residues long. This sample was taken from a study of T cell responses to AZD1222 COVID-19 vaccine. Study results and caveats: Per reports, nearly half of all spike-specific TCRs target regions that are unmutated in variants. Baseline seropositives among AZD1222 recipients totaled only 5 to 7. Spike-specific TCR breadth and depth both grew after two AZD1222 doses. Donors in the cohort were predominantly white British and more often female, and clonal diversity was possibly underestimated.

Clones were read by immunoSEQ multiplex PCR, and TCRdb kept only the in-frame ones, dropping some. The data hold 100,000 to 150,000 clones, with 70% to 90% observed a single time. The rearrangement uses TRBV10-2 and TRBJ1-2; D is uncertain. The receptor was isolated from an adult in good health. The material was peripheral blood, obtained on day 0 of AZD1222 vaccination. The CDR3 DNA follows: TGCGCCAGCAGTCTCGACAACTATGGCTACACCTTC. Its translation is CASSLDNYGYTF.